This TCR beta chain was recorded in a study of T-cell memory formation after mild COVID-19. Via MiXCR, TCRdb re-called the 5' RACE reads, giving one row per CDR3 protein. The table includes 130,000 to 150,000 distinct CDR3 sequences, 15% to 20% detected once. J gave up 2 bases and V 6 bases, and 3 bases lay outside the gene matches. The CDR3 runs 13 residues. The sample consisted of PBMCs or a T cell subset sorted from them (not recorded which). This receptor was obtained from an adult woman who had mild COVID-19 (a few samples of this study predate the infection). Cell type and time point are not known. The V and J genes are TRBV23-1 and TRBJ2-5; 7 bases fit TRBD1. TRBV23-1 is classed as an ORF, of uncertain function. The CDR3 here is CASRQGQQETQYF. The CDR3 DNA follows: TGCGCCAGCAGACAGGGACAGCAAGAGACCCAGTACTTC.